A selection of T cell receptor beta chains follows, all from one sample in a study of glioma-infiltrating T cells. TCRdb redid the calling of the multiplex PCR reads with MiXCR, one entry per CDR3 protein. The sample has 95,000 to 110,000 distinct CDR3 sequences, roughly 30% seen once; the top ten hold 44%. Sequencing was performed on glioma tissue, nonneoplastic brain tissue, or PBMCs (not recorded which). These receptor sequences come from a human donor with low-grade glioma or glioblastoma, undergoing nonglioma brain surgery, or in good health (not recorded which). The CDR3 runs from the conserved cysteine through the conserved F or W. Fields, in order: CDR3 length, J gene, clone size, D gene, V gene, CDR3 protein, CDR3 DNA. A D gene is named only where the DNA matches it firmly. Rows give clone size only sometimes, using once, few, many, or a class for an expanded clone.

14	TRBJ1-3	many	.	TRBV18	CASSPAPSGNTIYF	TGTGCCAGCTCACCCGCGCCCAGTGGAAACACCATATATTTT
14	TRBJ2-1	many	.	TRBV19	CASSISSAYNEQFF	TGTGCCAGTAGTATCTCTTCGGCTTACAATGAGCAGTTCTTC
14	TRBJ1-2	many	.	TRBV7-6	CASSLMSTVGGYTF	TGTGCCAGCAGCTTAATGAGCACGGTTGGTGGCTACACCTTC
15	TRBJ1-5	.	TRBD1	TRBV12-3/TRBV12-4	CASSPRTGVGQPQHF	TGTGCCAGCAGTCCCCGGACAGGGGTAGGACAGCCCCAGCATTTT
16	TRBJ2-2	.	.	TRBV3-1	CASSQGFGTRAGELFF	TGTGCCAGCAGCCAAGGTTTTGGAACGCGGGCCGGGGAGCTGTTTTTT
11	TRBJ2-7	many	.	TRBV6-1	CASSVQGEQYF	TGTGCCAGTAGTGTCCAGGGGGAGCAGTACTTC
14	TRBJ1-4	.	.	TRBV28	CASTPGRGNEKLFF	TGTGCCAGCACCCCCGGCAGGGGAAATGAAAAACTGTTTTTT
16	TRBJ1-1	.	.	TRBV7-2	CASSLEAGRGNTEASF	TGTGCCAGCAGCTTAGAGGCAGGGAGGGGGAACACTGAAGCTTCCTTT
15	TRBJ1-6	many	.	TRBV2	CASSDSDGYNSPLHF	TGTGCCAGCAGTGACTCGGACGGATATAATTCACCCCTCCACTTT
11	TRBJ2-7	many	.	TRBV28	CASRLAGKQYF	TGTGCCAGCAGATTGGCCGGCAAGCAGTACTTC
14	TRBJ2-5	.	.	TRBV18	CASSPGVQKETQYF	TGTGCCAGCTCACCAGGGGTCCAGAAAGAGACCCAGTACTTC
13	TRBJ1-5	.	.	TRBV20-1	CSAQDSTNQPQHF	TGCAGTGCCCAAGACAGTACCAATCAGCCCCAGCATTTT
14	TRBJ2-5	.	.	TRBV18	CASSPLTGRETQYF	TGTGCCAGCTCACCCCTGACAGGACGGGAGACCCAGTACTTC
15	TRBJ2-1	many	.	TRBV6-1	CASTSLAGSYNEQFF	TGTGCCAGCACTTCGTTGGCGGGGTCCTACAATGAGCAGTTCTTC